The source of this T cell receptor beta chain is a study of T cell changes during pregnancy in multiple sclerosis. Some clones are missing from TCRdb's copy, which holds only in-frame ones; the method was immunoSEQ multiplex PCR. This sample carries approximately 92,000 clones, 85% to 95% of them seen once, and the ten largest clones take more than 2.5%. Sequencing was performed on peripheral blood, taken in the first trimester of pregnancy. The source of this sequence is a female donor with multiple sclerosis, enrolled in a pregnancy study.

DNA of the CDR3: TGTGCCAGCAGTGAAGTCTACAATCGGGCTGAAGCTTTCTTT. Residues: CASSEVYNRAEAFF. The chain uses TRBV6-1 and TRBJ1-1; D unclear. The V end lost 1 base, the J end lost 6 bases, and 12 bases lay between the germline ends. The germline V gene has CDR1 MNHNS and CDR2 SASEGT. The length of the CDR3 is 14 residues.